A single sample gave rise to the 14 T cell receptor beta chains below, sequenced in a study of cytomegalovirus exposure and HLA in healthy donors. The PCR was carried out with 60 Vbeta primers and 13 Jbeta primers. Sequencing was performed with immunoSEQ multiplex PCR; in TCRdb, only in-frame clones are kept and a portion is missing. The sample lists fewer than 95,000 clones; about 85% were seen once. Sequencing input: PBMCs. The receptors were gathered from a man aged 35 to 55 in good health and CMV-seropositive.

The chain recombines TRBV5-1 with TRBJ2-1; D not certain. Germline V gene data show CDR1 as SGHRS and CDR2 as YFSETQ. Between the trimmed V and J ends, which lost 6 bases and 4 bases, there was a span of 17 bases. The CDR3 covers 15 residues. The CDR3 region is CASTLQTGGYNEQFF. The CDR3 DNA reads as TGCGCCAGCACCCTGCAGACTGGCGGTTACAATGAGCAGTTCTTC. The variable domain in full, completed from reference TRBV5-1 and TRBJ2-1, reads KAGVTQTPRYLIKTRGQQVTLSCSPISGHRSVSWYQQTPGQGLQFLFEYFSETQRNKGNFPGRFSGRQFSNSRSEMNVSTLELGDSALYLCASTLQTGGYNEQFFGPGTRLTVL.

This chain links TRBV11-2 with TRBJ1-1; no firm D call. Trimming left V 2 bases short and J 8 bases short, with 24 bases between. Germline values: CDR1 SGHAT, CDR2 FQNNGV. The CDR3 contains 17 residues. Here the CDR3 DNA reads TGTGCCAGCAGCTTACTTGCCCACGGCGTTGGGCTTCGGGAAGCTTTCTTT. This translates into CASSLLAHGVGLREAFF.

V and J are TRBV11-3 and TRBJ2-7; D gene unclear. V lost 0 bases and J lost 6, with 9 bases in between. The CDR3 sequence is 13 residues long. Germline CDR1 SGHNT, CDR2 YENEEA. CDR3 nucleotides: TGTGCCAGCAGCTTAGATTCGTCGTTCGAGCAGTACTTC. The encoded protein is CASSLDSSFEQYF.

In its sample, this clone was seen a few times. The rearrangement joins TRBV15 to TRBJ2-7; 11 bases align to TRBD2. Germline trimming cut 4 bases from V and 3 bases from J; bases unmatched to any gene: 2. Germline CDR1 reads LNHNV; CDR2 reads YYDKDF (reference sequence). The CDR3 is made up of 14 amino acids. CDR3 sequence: CATSKLAGVYEQYF. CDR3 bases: TGTGCCACCAGCAAACTAGCGGGAGTCTACGAGCAGTACTTC.

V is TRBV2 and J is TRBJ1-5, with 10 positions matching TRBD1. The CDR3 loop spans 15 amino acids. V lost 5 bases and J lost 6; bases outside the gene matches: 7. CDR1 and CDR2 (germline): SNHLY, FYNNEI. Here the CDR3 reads CASSPTGGGTQPQHF. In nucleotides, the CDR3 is TGTGCCAGCAGTCCGACAGGGGGCGGGACTCAGCCCCAGCATTTT.

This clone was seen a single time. The CDR3 region has the DNA TGTGCCAGCACGAACAGGGTTGGGGGCACTGAAGCTTTCTTT. Residues: CASTNRVGGTEAFF. The J gene is TRBJ1-1, the V gene TRBV19, with D perhaps matching TRBD1 (6 bases). V lost 9 bases and J lost 4, with 18 bases in between. The CDR3 loop spans 14 amino acids. Germline CDR1 is LNHDA and CDR2 is SQIVND (reference sequence).

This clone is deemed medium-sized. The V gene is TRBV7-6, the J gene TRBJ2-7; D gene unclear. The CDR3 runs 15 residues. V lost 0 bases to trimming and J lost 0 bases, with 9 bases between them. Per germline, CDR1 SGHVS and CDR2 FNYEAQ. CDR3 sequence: CASSLAPQDSYEQYF. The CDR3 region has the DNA TGTGCCAGCAGCTTAGCGCCCCAGGACTCCTACGAGCAGTACTTC.

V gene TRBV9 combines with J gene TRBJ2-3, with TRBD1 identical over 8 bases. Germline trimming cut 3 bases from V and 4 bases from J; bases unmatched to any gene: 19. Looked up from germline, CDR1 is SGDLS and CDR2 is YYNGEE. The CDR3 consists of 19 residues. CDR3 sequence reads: CASSENAGGGPLLADTQYF. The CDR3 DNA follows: TGTGCCAGCAGCGAAAACGCAGGGGGCGGCCCCCTCCTTGCAGATACGCAGTATTTT.

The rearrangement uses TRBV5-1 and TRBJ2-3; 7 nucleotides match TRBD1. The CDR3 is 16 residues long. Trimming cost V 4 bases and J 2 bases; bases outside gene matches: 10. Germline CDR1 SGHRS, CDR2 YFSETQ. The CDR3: CASSPGTVLYTDTQYF. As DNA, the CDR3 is TGCGCCAGCAGCCCGGGGACAGTCCTTTACACAGATACGCAGTATTTT.

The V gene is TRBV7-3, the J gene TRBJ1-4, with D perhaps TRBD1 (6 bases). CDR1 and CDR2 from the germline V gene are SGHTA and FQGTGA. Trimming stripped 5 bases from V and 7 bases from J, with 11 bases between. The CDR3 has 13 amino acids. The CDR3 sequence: CASSRDNGEKLFF. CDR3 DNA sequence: TGTGCCAGCAGCCGGGACAACGGTGAAAAACTGTTTTTT.

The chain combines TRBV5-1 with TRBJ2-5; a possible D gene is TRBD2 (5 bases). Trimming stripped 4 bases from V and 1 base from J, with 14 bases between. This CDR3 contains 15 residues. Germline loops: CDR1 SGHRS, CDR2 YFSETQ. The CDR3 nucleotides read TGCGCCAGCAGCCATCTGGCTAGCCTCCAAGAGACCCAGTACTTC. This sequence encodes CASSHLASLQETQYF.

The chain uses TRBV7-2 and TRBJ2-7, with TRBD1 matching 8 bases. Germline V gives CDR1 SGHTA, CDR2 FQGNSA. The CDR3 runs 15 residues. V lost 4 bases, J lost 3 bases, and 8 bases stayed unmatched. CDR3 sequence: CASSYGGQDYYEQYF. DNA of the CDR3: TGTGCCAGCAGCTATGGGGGACAGGACTACTACGAGCAGTACTTC.

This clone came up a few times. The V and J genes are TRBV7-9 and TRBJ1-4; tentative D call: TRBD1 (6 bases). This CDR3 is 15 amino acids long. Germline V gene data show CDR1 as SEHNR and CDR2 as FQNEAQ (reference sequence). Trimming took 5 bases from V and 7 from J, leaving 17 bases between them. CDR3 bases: TGTGCCAGCAGCCGGGTGCGGGGGGCAGGTGAAAAACTGTTTTTT. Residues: CASSRVRGAGEKLFF.

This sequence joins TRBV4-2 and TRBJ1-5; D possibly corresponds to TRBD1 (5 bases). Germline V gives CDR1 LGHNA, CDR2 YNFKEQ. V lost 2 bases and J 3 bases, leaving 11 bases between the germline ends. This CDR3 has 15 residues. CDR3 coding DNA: TGTGCCAGCAGCCAAAGGCCAGGGCTCAATCAGCCCCAGCATTTT. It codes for CASSQRPGLNQPQHF.